The 11 T cell receptor beta chains below come from one sample, sequenced in a study of cytomegalovirus exposure and HLA in healthy donors. PCR used 60 Vbeta primers and 13 Jbeta primers. Generated by immunoSEQ multiplex PCR, the TCRdb table keeps only in-frame clones and is missing some. The repertoire consists of about 150,000 clones, with around 80% occurring once and the leading ten covering around 3.1%. Sample: PBMCs. The source is a woman aged 45-65 years in good health and CMV-seropositive.

V gene TRBV7-2 combines with J gene TRBJ2-5; 10 nucleotides agree with TRBD1. Unmatched junction bases numbered 1, after V lost 0 bases and J lost 3 bases. Germline-derived CDR1 and CDR2 are SGHTA and FQGNSA. CDR3 size: 15 residues. CDR3 loop: CASSLAGTGEETQYF. In DNA, the CDR3 is TGTGCCAGCAGCTTAGCGGGGACAGGGGAAGAGACCCAGTACTTC.

This chain connects TRBV9 to TRBJ1-3; no clear D gene. CDR1 is SGDLS and CDR2 is YYNGEE in the germline V gene. V was pared by 0 bases and J by 3 bases, with 7 bases between. The CDR3 runs 14 residues. The CDR3 coding sequence is TGTGCCAGCAGCGTAGGAGGGCTTGGAAACACCATATATTTT. Translated: CASSVGGLGNTIYF. Filled out from reference TRBV9 and TRBJ1-3, the complete variable domain reads DSGVTQTPKHLITATGQRVTLRCSPRSGDLSVYWYQQSLDQGLQFLIQYYNGEERAKGNILERFSAQQFPDLHSELNLSSLELGDSALYFCASSVGGLGNTIYFGEGSWLTVV.

This chain links TRBV7-2 with TRBJ2-1; no reliable D call. Germline V gene sequence: CDR1 SGHTA, CDR2 FQGNSA. The CDR3 consists of 13 residues. V lost 5 bases, J lost 2 bases, and 7 bases lay in between. CDR3 sequence: CASSLTTYNEQFF. In DNA form, the CDR3 reads TGTGCCAGCAGCCTAACCACCTACAATGAGCAGTTCTTC.

Written as DNA, the CDR3 is TGTGCCAGCAGCCCCTTAGCCCGCACAGATACGCAGTATTTT. Its protein is CASSPLARTDTQYF. The chain has TRBV7-2 and TRBJ2-3; D uncertain. CDR3 size: 14 residues. In germline, CDR1 is SGHTA, CDR2 FQGNSA. V was clipped by 5 bases and J by 1 base, with 10 bases between them.

Only a few counts were recorded for this clone. The chain employs TRBV10-3 and TRBJ1-6; 7 bases are shared with TRBD1. The V gene's germline CDR1 is ENHRY and CDR2 SYGVKD. The CDR3 length is 13 residues. V was clipped by 6 bases and J by 5 bases; unmatched bases: 1. For the CDR3, the DNA is TGTGCCATCAGAGACAGGGATAATTCACCCCTCCACTTT. It specifies CAIRDRDNSPLHF.

The gene calls are TRBV27 and TRBJ2-3; 8 positions match TRBD1. With V trimmed by 6 bases and J by 1 base, 3 bases remained unmatched. The germline CDR1 and CDR2 sequences are MNHEY and SMNVEV (reference sequence). The CDR3 contains 14 residues. The CDR3 DNA reads as TGTGCCAGCAGCAGGGGGCAACGCACAGATACGCAGTATTTT. This sequence encodes CASSRGQRTDTQYF.

This clone has only a few counts. This chain links TRBV6-1 with TRBJ2-7; D perhaps matches TRBD2 (5 bases). The CDR3 covers 14 residues. V was shortened by 5 bases and J by 3 bases, with 14 bases between the two germline ends. Looked up from germline, CDR1 is MNHNS and CDR2 is SASEGT. The CDR3 nucleotides read TGTGCCAGCAGTCGGACTCGAAGCAACTACGAGCAGTACTTC. Residues: CASSRTRSNYEQYF.

The CDR3 bases are TGTGCCAGCAGCTCTACTAGCGGGAGTATTGGAGATACGCAGTATTTT. As protein: CASSSTSGSIGDTQYF. The chain joins TRBV7-3 to TRBJ2-3; TRBD2 aligns across 11 bases. There are 16 residues in the CDR3. Trimming removed 4 bases from V and 5 bases from J; junction bases left unmatched: 8. Germline values: CDR1 SGHTA, CDR2 FQGTGA.

The rearrangement joins TRBV5-1 to TRBJ2-3; a possible D gene is TRBD1 (6 bases). The germline gives CDR1 SGHRS, CDR2 YFSETQ. The V end was cut by 1 base, the J end by 6 bases, with 12 bases between. CDR3 size: 14 residues. DNA for the CDR3: TGCGCCAGCAGCTTGTCTACAGGGCTGGATACGCAGTATTTT. Amino acid sequence: CASSLSTGLDTQYF.

The J gene is TRBJ1-2, the V gene TRBV6-1; maybe TRBD1 (6 bases). CDR3 length equals 16 residues. Germline V CDR1 and CDR2: MNHNS, SASEGT. Between the trimmed V and J ends, which lost 3 bases and 4 bases, there was a span of 18 bases. CDR3 sequence reads: CASSEGAAIRSYGYTF. The CDR3 DNA reads TGTGCCAGCAGTGAGGGGGCCGCCATTCGCTCCTATGGCTACACCTTC.

The chain couples TRBV20-1 to TRBJ1-2, with D possibly matching TRBD1 (5 bases). V was clipped by 6 bases and J by 6 bases, with 11 bases between them. The germline CDR1 and CDR2 sequences are DFQATT and SNEGSKA (reference sequence). The CDR3 consists of 11 residues. CDR3: CSATGEHGYTF. The CDR3 DNA reads TGCAGTGCCACAGGAGAACATGGCTACACCTTC.